The 8 T cell receptor beta chains given below trace back to one sample, sequenced in a study of blood T cell repertoires in COVID-19. Measured with immunoSEQ multiplex PCR; TCRdb has only the in-frame clones, and not every one. Among 140,000 to 150,000 clones listed, approximately 83% were seen once. Material: peripheral blood. The source of these receptors is a woman aged 60-75 years with COVID-19, enrolled during active disease.

The V call is TRBV9, the J call TRBJ1-4, with a possible D match to TRBD1 (5 bases). Germline V gene data show CDR1 as SGDLS and CDR2 as YYNGEE. The V and J ends lost 0 bases and 6 bases respectively, with 9 bases between them. This CDR3 has 14 amino acids. CDR3 protein: CASSVATGDEKLFF. The DNA for the CDR3 is TGTGCCAGCAGCGTAGCTACGGGGGATGAAAAACTGTTTTTT.

V is TRBV19 and J is TRBJ2-5; D call uncertain. Trimming shortened V by 8 bases and J by 5 bases, and 9 bases separated the two germline ends. This CDR3 region has 11 residues. Germline loops: CDR1 LNHDA, CDR2 SQIVND (reference sequence). CDR3 bases: TGTGCCAGTCAAATCCAGGAGACCCAGTACTTC. As protein: CASQIQETQYF.

The J gene is TRBJ2-7, the V gene TRBV4-3; TRBD1 might be the D (5 bases). The CDR3 consists of 14 residues. Germline assignment: CDR1 LGHNA and CDR2 YSLEER. Trimming cost V 0 bases and J 7 bases, with 13 bases left between them. The CDR3 DNA reads as TGCGCCAGCAGCCAAGATACCGGAGACAGAGAGCAGTACTTC. Translating it yields CASSQDTGDREQYF.

This rearrangement joins TRBV24-1 to TRBJ2-1, with 8 bases that match TRBD1. The CDR3 is 15 amino acids. V was pared by 3 bases and J by 8 bases, with 8 bases of the junction left unmatched. In germline, CDR1 is KGHDR, CDR2 SFDVKD. The DNA of the CDR3 is TGTGCCACCAGTGATACGAACAGGGGGAGATATGAGCAGTTCTTC. Its protein is CATSDTNRGRYEQFF.

The chain links TRBV5-1 to TRBJ1-5, with a possible D match to TRBD1 (5 bases). Germline V CDR1 and CDR2: SGHRS, YFSETQ. V was trimmed by 1 base and J by 2 bases, leaving 10 bases between them. This CDR3 is 15 amino acids long. CDR3 region: CASSLSGVGNQPQHF. The CDR3 nucleotides are TGCGCCAGCAGCTTGTCGGGGGTTGGCAATCAGCCCCAGCATTTT.

The chain combines TRBV4-3 with TRBJ2-7, with D perhaps TRBD2 (5 bases). The germline V gene has CDR1 LGHNA and CDR2 YSLEER. The CDR3 spans 19 residues. The V end lost 2 bases, the J end lost 0 bases, and 23 bases lay between the germline ends. The CDR3 DNA is TGCGCCAGCAGCCAAACCTATAACGGGGAGACATTTAGCTCCTACGAGCAGTACTTC. This sequence encodes CASSQTYNGETFSSYEQYF.

The V call is TRBV7-3, the J call TRBJ1-5; 11 bases are a match to TRBD1. With V trimmed by 0 bases and J by 5 bases, 0 bases remained unmatched. Germline V gene lookup returns CDR1 SGHTA and CDR2 FQGTGA. The CDR3 runs 15 residues. In nucleotides, the CDR3 is TGTGCCAGCAGCTTAACGGGACAGGGGGATCAGCCCCAGCATTTT. Encoded protein: CASSLTGQGDQPQHF.

The V and J genes are TRBV2 and TRBJ2-1; the match to TRBD2 covers 12 bases. Germline CDR1 is SNHLY and CDR2 is FYNNEI. This CDR3 has 15 amino acids. V trimming: 6 bases; J trimming: 4 bases; junction bases outside the gene matches: 4. The CDR3 region is CASRGTSGGYNEQFF. DNA of the CDR3: TGTGCCAGCAGAGGAACTAGCGGGGGGTACAATGAGCAGTTCTTC.